The clone carrying this TCR beta chain was counted once. These data belong to a study of control samples from healthy donors and cancer patients. Method: immunoSEQ multiplex PCR; TCRdb's copy keeps in-frame clones and lacks some. The sample yields around 160,000 clones, over 85% seen once. Trimming removed 3 bases at V and 4 bases at J, with 7 bases between. This CDR3 comprises 14 residues. Germline-derived CDR1 and CDR2 are SGHTA and FQGNSA. The TCR was taken from a man aged 18-30 years in good health. The J gene is TRBJ1-6, the V gene TRBV7-2; no definite D call. What was sequenced was blood. CDR3 loop: CASSFEAYNSPLHF. The CDR3 DNA reads as TGTGCCAGCAGCTTTGAGGCTTATAATTCACCCCTCCACTTT.